The source of this TCR beta chain is a study of T cell repertoires in cytomegalovirus infection. As for the study in general: CMV epitopes, recently identified HLA-C-restricted and well-studied HLA-B-restricted, were used. Indications of both CMV infection and matching HLA type were provided by public TCR beta signatures.

Study-wide findings and caveats: The response measured ex vivo was dominated by TCR beta clonotypes (HLA-C-restricted and CMV-specific). Identification of carriers of CMV plus the relevant HLA was performed using cumulative public TCR beta family frequency.

One entry per CDR3 protein, called by TCRdb with MiXCR from the reads. The profile shows some 940,000 distinct CDR3 sequences, 31% of them singletons. As regards this clonotype: Its antigen is undetermined.

V was cut by 5 bases and J by 6 bases, with 16 bases left in between. The germline gives CDR1 SNHLY, CDR2 FYNNEI. The length of the CDR3 is 15 residues. The TCR was taken from a human donor in good health (CMV status not recorded). Some clones in this sample may be carry-over from other donors' samples. The sample consisted of cultured CD8+ T cells from PBMCs, taken from culture after CMV antigen stimulation. The chain uses TRBV2 and TRBJ1-4; D possibly corresponds to TRBD1 (6 bases). The CDR3 region has the DNA TGTGCCAGCAGTAATCCCAGGGGTCAGGATGAAAAACTGTTTTTT. Translation gives CASSNPRGQDEKLFF.